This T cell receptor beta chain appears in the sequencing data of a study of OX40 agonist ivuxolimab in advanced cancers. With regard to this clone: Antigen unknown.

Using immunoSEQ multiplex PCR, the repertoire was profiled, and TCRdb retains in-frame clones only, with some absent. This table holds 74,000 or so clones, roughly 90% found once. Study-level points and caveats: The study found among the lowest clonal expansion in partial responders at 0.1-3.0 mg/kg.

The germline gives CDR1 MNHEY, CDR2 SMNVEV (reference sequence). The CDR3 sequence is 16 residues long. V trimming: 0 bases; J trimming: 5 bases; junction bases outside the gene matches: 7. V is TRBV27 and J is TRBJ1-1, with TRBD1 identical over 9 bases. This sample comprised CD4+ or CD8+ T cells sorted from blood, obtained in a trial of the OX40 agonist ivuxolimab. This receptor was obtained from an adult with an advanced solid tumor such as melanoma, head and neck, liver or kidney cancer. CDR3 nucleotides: TGTGCCAGCAGTTTATCGCGGACAGGGGATAGGACTGAAGCTTTCTTT. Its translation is CASSLSRTGDRTEAFF.